The clone carrying this TCR beta chain was seen more than once but under ten times. Its specificity is not known. This specimen comes from a study of vaccination and CD4 T cells after COVID-19. Treatment specified: 10-day PBMC culture with coronavirus spike peptide pools or control peptides (ViraFEST assay). Germline V gene lookup returns CDR1 DFQATT and CDR2 SNEGSKA (reference sequence). This CDR3 contains 14 residues. V gave up 6 bases and J gave up 0 bases, with 14 bases separating them. Scientists ran DNA taken from cultured CD4+ T cells through the Oncomine TCR Beta short-read assay for sequencing. From the PCR reads, TCRdb called clonotypes with MiXCR, one entry per CDR3 protein. The data contain over 8,500 distinct CDR3 sequences, about 54% of them singletons.

J is TRBJ1-2 and V is TRBV20-1, with a weak D call TRBD1 (6 bases). Sample: CD4+ T cells from blood, cultured in vitro. The clonotype comes from a human donor who had recovered from COVID-19. CDR3 DNA sequence: TGCAGTGCAGCAGACAGGTTGACTAACTATGGCTACACCTTC. This translates into CSAADRLTNYGYTF.